The table lists the clone carrying this TCR beta chain with a few counts. The antigen is not known. Primers used in a second PCR of roughly 6 to 11 cycles were a sample-barcoded 5' primer and a J-beta primer mix. TCRdb reprocessed the 5' RACE reads with MiXCR, giving one entry per CDR3 protein. The sample includes some 1.8 million distinct CDR3 sequences, about 39% of them seen just once. The source of the sample is a study of blood T cells in healthy people across ages. Study results and limitations: Donor CMV infection status was unknown, possibly confounding age-related changes in expanded clonotypes.

V dropped 0 bases and J dropped 0; count of bases not matched to a gene: 13. The CDR3 loop spans 19 amino acids. Germline assignment: CDR1 DFQATT and CDR2 SNEGSKA (reference sequence). Material: blood. This receptor was obtained from a human donor in good health. The chain recombines TRBV20-1 with TRBJ2-3, with 9 bases matching TRBD1. The CDR3, as DNA: TGCAGTGCTAGAGATGGGACAGGGAACATACATCCTAGCACAGATACGCAGTATTTT. Protein product: CSARDGTGNIHPSTDTQYF.